This T cell receptor beta chain was identified in a study of blood T cell repertoires in COVID-19. On the study more broadly: Samples came from the United States, Italy and Spain, spanning acute and convalescent COVID-19. Sources were T cells, B-cell-depleted T cells, or PBMCs; the material itself was cDNA or gDNA.

The CDR3 runs to 14 residues. The V and J ends lost 5 bases and 5 bases, in that order; junction bases with no gene match: 7. Looked up from germline, CDR1 is SGHVS and CDR2 is FQNEAQ. In the original analysis: Amplifying reference gene primers gave estimates of nucleated cell counts. The table came from immunoSEQ multiplex PCR; TCRdb's copy has only in-frame clones and leaves some out. The V and J calls and clone size come from that table; D and trimming were worked out from the DNA. The sample holds about 280,000 clones, roughly 87% seen once. Source material: PBMCs or T cells enriched from blood (not recorded which). The V and J genes are TRBV7-8 and TRBJ1-2, with TRBD1 matching over 8 bases. The receptor was isolated from a woman in her thirties or forties who had recovered from COVID-19. CDR3 nucleotides: TGTGCCAGCAGCCCTGGACAGGGACGGTATGGCTACACCTTC. Translation: CASSPGQGRYGYTF.